The rows below give T cell receptor beta chains drawn from one sample of a study of blood T cell repertoires in COVID-19. The method was immunoSEQ multiplex PCR; TCRdb's version includes in-frame clones alone and lacks a portion of them. This table has 230,000 or so clones, 84% appearing once. Sequenced material: peripheral blood. These receptors all stem from a woman between 35 and 50 years old who had recovered from COVID-19. Both conserved end residues are part of each CDR3. A D gene is named only where the DNA matches it firmly.

16	TRBV3-1/TRBV3-2	TRBJ1-2	TRBD1	CASSLRTGTGDYGYTF
16	TRBV5-1	TRBJ1-1	TRBD1	CASSLIQGAIYTEAFF
16	TRBV7-9	TRBJ2-2	NA	CASSQGSGANTGELFF
16	TRBV11-2	TRBJ2-7	TRBD2	CASSSTTSGVTYEQYF
15	TRBV30	TRBJ1-3	NA	CAWSPTGISGNTIYF
15	TRBV7-2	TRBJ1-2	TRBD1	CASTSPGGQAYGYTF
13	TRBV5-1	TRBJ1-2	TRBD1	CASSPPSTGSYTF
15	TRBV5-4	TRBJ2-5	TRBD1	CASSWELGTEETQYF
15	TRBV5-5	TRBJ2-1	NA	CASSLVLEGYNEQFF
13	TRBV10-2	TRBJ2-1	NA	CASSERTTDEQFF
12	TRBV19	TRBJ1-3	NA	CASGYEGNTIYF
15	TRBV5-1	TRBJ1-1	TRBD1	CASSPGQGSSTEAFF
14	TRBV6-1	TRBJ2-7	NA	CASSELRLHYEQYF
14	TRBV7-9	TRBJ1-1	TRBD1	CASSPTGEDTEAFF
14	TRBV7-9	TRBJ1-4	TRBD1	CASSLGTGNEKLFF
13	TRBV3-1/TRBV3-2	TRBJ1-1	TRBD1	CASSRQGGTEAFF
13	TRBV7-9	TRBJ2-2	NA	CASNSLGAGELFF
15	TRBV6-5	TRBJ1-6	NA	CASRWASSYNSPLHF
17	TRBV27	TRBJ2-7	NA	CASSLLQGRVMGSEQYF
13	TRBV29-1	TRBJ1-4	TRBD1	CSVEVQGDEKLFF
17	TRBV7-8	TRBJ1-5	NA	CASSLVSSRYSNQPQHF
15	TRBV3-1/TRBV3-2	TRBJ1-2	TRBD1	CASSQMTGTGYGYTF
19	TRBV19	TRBJ1-2	TRBD1	CASSIIFGTGPPSNYGYTF
15	TRBV7-7	TRBJ2-3	TRBD1	CASSLGTGYTDTQYF
13	TRBV5-5	TRBJ2-2	TRBD1	CASSWGTAVELFF
14	TRBV11-1	TRBJ1-1	NA	CASTVPGVATEAFF
16	TRBV5-1	TRBJ2-5	TRBD2	CASSLGAGLVSETQYF
14	TRBV7-2	TRBJ2-7	NA	CASSLGSRGYEQYF
16	TRBV5-1	TRBJ2-1	NA	CASSLVSGVTYNEQFF
13	TRBV7-9	TRBJ1-2	NA	CASSLTDNYGYTF
14	TRBV11-2	TRBJ2-1	TRBD2	CAARGGGAYNEQFF
14	TRBV6-5	TRBJ2-3	TRBD1	CASRTGGRPDTQYF
14	TRBV24-1	TRBJ2-1	TRBD2	CATSDYLAANEQFF
14	TRBV5-1	TRBJ1-1	NA	CASSLQGESTEAFF
14	TRBV18	TRBJ1-3	TRBD1	CASSPGQFGNTIYF
14	TRBV18	TRBJ2-3	NA	CASSGSGVTDTQYF
14	TRBV5-1	TRBJ2-2	NA	CASSSASVTGELFF
16	TRBV28	TRBJ1-3	TRBD1	CASSPWTGSSGNTIYF
14	TRBV5-1	TRBJ2-7	TRBD2	CASTTSGGASEQYF
15	TRBV7-2	TRBJ2-3	TRBD1	CASSPGTGYADTQYF
14	TRBV24-1	TRBJ1-2	NA	CATSGSDLYYGYTF
14	TRBV19	TRBJ2-2	NA	CASSLSGDNGELFF
17	TRBV5-4	TRBJ2-4	NA	CASSLGQGPVAKNIQYF
15	TRBV5-1	TRBJ1-1	NA	CASSFQGFGNTEAFF
13	TRBV5-1	TRBJ1-5	NA	CASSRYSNQPQHF
13	TRBV18	TRBJ1-1	NA	CASSPGQGAEAFF
14	TRBV7-2	TRBJ1-1	TRBD1	CASSPGQGLMRAFF
17	TRBV21-1	TRBJ2-7	NA	CASSKSSDRGQSYEQYF
16	TRBV7-2	TRBJ1-3	TRBD1	CASSLWAGGTGNTIYF
16	TRBV11-3	TRBJ2-3	TRBD2	CASSLEPGGITDTQYF
16	TRBV11-3	TRBJ2-2	NA	CASTGVEGALTGELFF
13	TRBV3-1/TRBV3-2	TRBJ2-1	NA	CASSQASYNEQFF
13	TRBV28	TRBJ2-2	NA	CATSRGSAGELFF
13	TRBV2	TRBJ2-1	NA	CASRGDEYNEQFF
15	TRBV18	TRBJ1-1	TRBD1	CASSSTGTGNTEAFF